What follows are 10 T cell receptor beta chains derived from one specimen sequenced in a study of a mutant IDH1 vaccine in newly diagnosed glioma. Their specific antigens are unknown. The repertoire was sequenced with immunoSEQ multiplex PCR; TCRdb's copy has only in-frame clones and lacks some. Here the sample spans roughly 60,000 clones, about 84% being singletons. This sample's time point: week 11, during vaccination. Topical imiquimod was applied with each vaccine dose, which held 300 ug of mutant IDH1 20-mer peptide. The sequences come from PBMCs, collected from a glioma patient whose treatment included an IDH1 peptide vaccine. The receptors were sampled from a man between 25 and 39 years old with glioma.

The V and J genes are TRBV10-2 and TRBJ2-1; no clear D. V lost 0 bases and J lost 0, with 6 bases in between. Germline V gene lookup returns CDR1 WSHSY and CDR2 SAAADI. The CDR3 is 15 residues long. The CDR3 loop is CASSESYFSYNEQFF. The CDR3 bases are TGCGCCAGCAGTGAGTCATATTTCTCCTACAATGAGCAGTTCTTC.

The DNA of the CDR3 is TGCGCCAGCAGCCAAGAGAGTTACAGGGGCCCCGACTATGGCTACACCTTC. Amino acid sequence: CASSQESYRGPDYGYTF. The V gene is TRBV4-1, the J gene TRBJ1-2; 7 nucleotides match TRBD1. The CDR3 is made up of 17 amino acids. The junction had 10 bases not matched to a gene; V was cut back by 0 bases and J by 3 bases. CDR1 and CDR2 (germline): MGHRA, YSYEKL.

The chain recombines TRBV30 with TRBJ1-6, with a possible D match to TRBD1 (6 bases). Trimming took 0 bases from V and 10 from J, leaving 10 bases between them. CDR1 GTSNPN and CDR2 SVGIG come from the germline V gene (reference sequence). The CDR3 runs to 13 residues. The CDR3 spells CAWSVQGYSPLHF. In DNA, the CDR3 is TGTGCCTGGAGTGTACAGGGATACTCACCCCTCCACTTT. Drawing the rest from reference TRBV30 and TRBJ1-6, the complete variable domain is SQTIHQWPATLVQPVGSPLSLECTVEGTSNPNLYWYRQAAGRGLQLLFYSVGIGQISSEVPQNLSASRPQDRQFILSSKKLLLSDSGFYLCAWSVQGYSPLHFGNGTRLTVT.

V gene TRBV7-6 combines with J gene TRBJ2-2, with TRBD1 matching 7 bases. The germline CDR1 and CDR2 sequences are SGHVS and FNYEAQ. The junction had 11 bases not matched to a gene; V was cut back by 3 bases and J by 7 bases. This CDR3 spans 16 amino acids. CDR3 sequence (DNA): TGTGCCAGCAGCTTGGAGACCGGGACAGAGATCGGGGAGCTGTTTTTT. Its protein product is CASSLETGTEIGELFF.

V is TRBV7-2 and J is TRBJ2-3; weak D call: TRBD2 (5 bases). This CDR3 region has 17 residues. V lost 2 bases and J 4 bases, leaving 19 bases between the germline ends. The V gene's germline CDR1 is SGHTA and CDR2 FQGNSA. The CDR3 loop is CASSLRLGTGVADTQYF. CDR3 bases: TGTGCCAGCAGCTTACGCCTCGGTACCGGGGTGGCAGATACGCAGTATTTT.

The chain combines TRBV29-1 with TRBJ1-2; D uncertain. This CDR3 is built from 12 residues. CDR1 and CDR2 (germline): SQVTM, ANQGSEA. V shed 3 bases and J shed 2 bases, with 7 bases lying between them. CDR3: CSVEAVNYGYTF. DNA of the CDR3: TGCAGCGTTGAGGCGGTGAACTATGGCTACACCTTC. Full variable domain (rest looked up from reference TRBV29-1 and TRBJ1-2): SAVISQKPSRDICQRGTSLTIQCQVDSQVTMMFWYRQQPGQSLTLIATANQGSEATYESGFVIDKFPISRPNLTFSTLTVSNMSPEDSSIYLCSVEAVNYGYTFGSGTRLTVV.

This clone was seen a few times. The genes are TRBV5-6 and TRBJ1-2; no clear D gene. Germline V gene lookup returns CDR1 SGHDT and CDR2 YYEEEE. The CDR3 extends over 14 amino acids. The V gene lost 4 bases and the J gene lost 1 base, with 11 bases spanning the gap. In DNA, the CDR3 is TGTGCCAGCAGCGGAAGGACGGTTAACTATGGCTACACCTTC. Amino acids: CASSGRTVNYGYTF.

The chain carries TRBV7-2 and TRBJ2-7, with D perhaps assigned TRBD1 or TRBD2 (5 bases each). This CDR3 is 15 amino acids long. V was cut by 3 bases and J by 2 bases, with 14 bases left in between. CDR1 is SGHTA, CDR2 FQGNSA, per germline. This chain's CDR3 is CASSLGHRGAYEQYF. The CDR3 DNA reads TGTGCCAGCAGCTTGGGCCACCGAGGGGCCTACGAGCAGTACTTC.

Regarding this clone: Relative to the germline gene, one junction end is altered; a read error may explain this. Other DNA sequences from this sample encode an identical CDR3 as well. The CDR3 nucleotides are TGTGCCAGCCGGGGGGGGAGAGGGGAGACAGATACACAGTATTTT. Translating gives CASRGGRGETDTQYF. This sequence joins TRBV6-1 and TRBJ2-3; 8 bases match TRBD2. The germline gives CDR1 MNHNS, CDR2 SASEGT. The CDR3 covers 15 residues.

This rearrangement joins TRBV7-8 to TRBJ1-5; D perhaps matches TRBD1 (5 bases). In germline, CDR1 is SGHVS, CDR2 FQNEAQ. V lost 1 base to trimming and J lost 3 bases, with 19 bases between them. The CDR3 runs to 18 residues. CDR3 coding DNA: TGTGCCAGCAGCTTAGACAAGGCAAGGACACTGCTCAATCAGCCCCAGCATTTT. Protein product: CASSLDKARTLLNQPQHF.